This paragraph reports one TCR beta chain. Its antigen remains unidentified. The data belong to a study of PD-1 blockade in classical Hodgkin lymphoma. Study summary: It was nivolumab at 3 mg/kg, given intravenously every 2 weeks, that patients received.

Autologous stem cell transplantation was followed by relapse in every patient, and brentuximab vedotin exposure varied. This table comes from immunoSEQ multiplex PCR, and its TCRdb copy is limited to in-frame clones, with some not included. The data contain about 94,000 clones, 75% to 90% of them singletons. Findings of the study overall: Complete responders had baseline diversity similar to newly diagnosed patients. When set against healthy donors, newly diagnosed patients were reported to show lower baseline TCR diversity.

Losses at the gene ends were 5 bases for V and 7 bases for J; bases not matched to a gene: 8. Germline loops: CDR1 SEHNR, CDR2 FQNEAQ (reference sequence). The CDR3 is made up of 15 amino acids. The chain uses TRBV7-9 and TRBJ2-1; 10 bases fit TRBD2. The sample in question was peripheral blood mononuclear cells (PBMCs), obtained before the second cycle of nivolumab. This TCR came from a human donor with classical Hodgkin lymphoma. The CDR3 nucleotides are TGTGCCAGCAGCCAGCCTAGCGGGAGAGGTAATGAGCAGTTCTTC. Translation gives CASSQPSGRGNEQFF.